This T cell receptor beta chain was sequenced in a study of T cell responses to AZD1222 COVID-19 vaccine. This CDR3 is built from 14 residues. The V gene lost 7 bases and the J gene lost 0 bases, with 12 bases spanning the gap. Germline CDR1 PRHDT, CDR2 FYEKMQ (reference sequence). Some clones are missing from TCRdb's copy, which holds only in-frame ones; the method was immunoSEQ multiplex PCR. The profile shows 100,000 or so clones, around 76% of them singletons. The rearrangement joins TRBV13 to TRBJ1-1; maybe TRBD1 (5 bases). Source: peripheral blood, taken on day 0 of AZD1222 vaccination. This clonotype was obtained from an adult in good health. The CDR3 spells CASTEGRMNTEAFF. CDR3 DNA sequence: TGTGCCAGCACCGAGGGGAGGATGAACACTGAAGCTTTCTTT.